The 9 T cell receptor beta chains reported below all come from one sample, sequenced in a study of Ad26.COV2.S vaccination and SARS-CoV-2 variants. Assay used: immunoSEQ multiplex PCR; TCRdb lists only in-frame clones, some missing. The table lists about 390,000 clones, 92% of them singletons. Described treatment: around 19 received Ad26.COV2.S at low or high dose, single or two shots; five or six received placebo; per-sample allocation not given. Day 63 after the first vaccine or placebo injection was the time point for sampling. Here the sequenced sample was peripheral blood, taken in a trial of Ad26.COV2.S vaccine versus placebo. All receptors derive from a person aged 18-60 years who received the Ad26.COV2.S COVID-19 vaccine or a placebo.

For this clone: Other DNA sequences in this sample translate to the same CDR3. This rearrangement joins TRBV5-1 to TRBJ2-7, with TRBD1 matching 7 bases. The germline gives CDR1 SGHRS, CDR2 YFSETQ. The length of the CDR3 is 14 residues. Trimming took 0 bases from V and 2 from J; bases not matched to a gene: 2. The CDR3 loop reads CASSLGTGAYEQYF. CDR3 nucleotide sequence: TGCGCCAGCAGCTTGGGGACAGGAGCCTACGAGCAGTACTTC.

CDR3 protein: CASSPGQVNYGYTF. The CDR3 nucleotides read TGCGCCAGCAGCCCAGGACAGGTTAACTATGGCTACACCTTC. The chain is built from TRBV4-3 and TRBJ1-2; TRBD1 matches 7 bases. Unmatched junction bases numbered 3, after V lost 4 bases and J lost 1 base. This CDR3 has 14 residues. Germline CDR1 is LGHNA and CDR2 is YSLEER.

The chain employs TRBV7-9 and TRBJ2-3; 7 nucleotides line up with TRBD2. Germline V lookup: CDR1 SEHNR, CDR2 FQNEAQ (reference sequence). Germline trimming cut 3 bases from V and 4 bases from J; bases unmatched to any gene: 4. CDR3 size: 14 residues. The CDR3 nucleotides are TGTGCCAGCAGCTTTGGACTAGGTGCAGATACGCAGTATTTT. The encoded protein is CASSFGLGADTQYF.

This clone appeared once. V is TRBV9 and J is TRBJ1-3; D is unclear. This CDR3 comprises 14 residues. The V and J ends lost 0 bases and 8 bases respectively, with 12 bases between them. Looked up from germline, CDR1 is SGDLS and CDR2 is YYNGEE. CDR3 protein: CASSVGAAGDTIYF. DNA of the CDR3: TGTGCCAGCAGCGTAGGGGCGGCCGGTGACACCATATATTTT. The full variable domain, rest sourced from reference TRBV9 and TRBJ1-3, is DSGVTQTPKHLITATGQRVTLRCSPRSGDLSVYWYQQSLDQGLQFLIQYYNGEERAKGNILERFSAQQFPDLHSELNLSSLELGDSALYFCASSVGAAGDTIYFGEGSWLTVV.

The chain has TRBV10-1 and TRBJ1-1, with unresolved D. The germline CDR1 and CDR2 sequences are WNHNN and SYGVQD (reference sequence). The ends were cut back, 5 bases at V and 5 bases at J, with 21 bases in the middle. CDR3 length: 16 residues. The CDR3 bases are TGCGCCAGCAGTCCACTCCGACCTCGGGGTGTTACTGAAGCTTTCTTT. Amino acids: CASSPLRPRGVTEAFF.

This clone was counted a single time. The chain joins TRBV20-1 to TRBJ2-7, with D perhaps being TRBD1 or TRBD2 (6 bases each). CDR1 is DFQATT and CDR2 is SNEGSKA in the germline V gene (reference sequence). V lost 3 bases, J lost 0 bases, and 15 bases lay in between. The CDR3 runs to 15 residues. As DNA, the CDR3 is TGCAGTGCTAGTAAGATCGGGGGCCACTCCTACGAGCAGTACTTC. Translating it yields CSASKIGGHSYEQYF.

The rearrangement uses TRBV12-3 or TRBV12-4 and TRBJ1-6, with D perhaps TRBD1 (5 bases). The CDR3 sequence is 12 residues long. Trimming left V 2 bases short and J 17 bases short, with 13 bases between. The CDR3 DNA sequence: TGTGCCAGCAGTTTACACGGGGGGTCGGTCCACTTT. It encodes CASSLHGGSVHF.

The V gene is TRBV29-1, the J gene TRBJ1-2; D not resolved. The CDR3 loop spans 14 amino acids. Germline V CDR1 and CDR2: SQVTM, ANQGSEA. Deletions cut 5 bases from V and 5 bases from J, with 18 bases between. CDR3 coding DNA: TGCAGCGTTTATGACAACATTGACCTATATGGCTACACCTTC. Encoded protein: CSVYDNIDLYGYTF.

This chain links TRBV7-9 with TRBJ2-7; D is unresolved. Looked up from germline, CDR1 is SEHNR and CDR2 is FQNEAQ (reference sequence). Trimming shortened V by 2 bases and J by 3 bases, and 5 bases separated the two germline ends. The CDR3 runs to 12 residues. The CDR3 loop is CASSLYLYEQYF. In DNA, the CDR3 is TGTGCCAGCAGCTTATATCTCTACGAGCAGTACTTC.